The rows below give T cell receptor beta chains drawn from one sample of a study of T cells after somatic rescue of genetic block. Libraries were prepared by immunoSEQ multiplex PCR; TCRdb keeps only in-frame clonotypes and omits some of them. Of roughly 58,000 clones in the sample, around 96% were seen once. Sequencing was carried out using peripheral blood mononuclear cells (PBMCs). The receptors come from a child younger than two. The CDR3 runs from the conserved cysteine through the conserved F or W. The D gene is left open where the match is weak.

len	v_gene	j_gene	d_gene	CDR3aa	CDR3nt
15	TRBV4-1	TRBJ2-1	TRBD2	CASSHSGSSYNEQFF	TGCGCCAGCAGCCATAGCGGGAGCTCCTACAATGAGCAGTTCTTC
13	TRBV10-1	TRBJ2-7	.	CASGPGGENEQYF	TGCGCCAGCGGACCCGGGGGCGAAAACGAGCAGTACTTC
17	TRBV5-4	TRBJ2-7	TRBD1	CASRPEGQGRETYEQYF	TGTGCCAGCAGGCCAGAGGGACAGGGAAGGGAAACTTACGAGCAGTACTTC
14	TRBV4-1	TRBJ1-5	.	CASSQERDNQPQHF	TGCGCCAGCAGCCAAGAAAGGGACAATCAGCCCCAGCATTTT
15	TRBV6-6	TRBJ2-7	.	CASSYSRGASYEQYF	TGTGCCAGCAGTTATTCTAGGGGAGCCTCCTACGAGCAGTACTTC
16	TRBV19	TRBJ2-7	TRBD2	CASSIAPGTSDYEQYF	TGTGCCAGTAGTATAGCCCCGGGGACTAGCGACTACGAGCAGTACTTC
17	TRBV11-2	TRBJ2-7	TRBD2	CASSSRISGTSSYEQYF	TGTGCCAGCAGCTCCCGAATTAGCGGGACTAGCTCCTACGAGCAGTACTTC
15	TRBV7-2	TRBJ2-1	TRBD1	CASSLDRGDYNEQFF	TGTGCCAGCAGCTTAGACAGGGGGGATTACAATGAGCAGTTCTTC
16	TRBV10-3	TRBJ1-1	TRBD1	CAISEADRRPNTEAFF	TGTGCCATCAGTGAAGCGGACAGGCGGCCGAACACTGAAGCTTTCTTT
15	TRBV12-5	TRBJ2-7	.	CASSQVASSSYEQYF	TGTGCTAGCTCCCAGGTAGCGTCAAGCTCCTACGAGCAGTACTTC
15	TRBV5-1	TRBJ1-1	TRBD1	CASSFRDRGGPEAFF	TGCGCCAGCAGCTTTCGGGACAGGGGAGGACCTGAAGCTTTCTTT